This T cell receptor (beta chain) was profiled in a study of blood T cells in healthy people across ages. Study-level background: Per two T cells, template switching captured roughly one barcoded beta molecule.

The second PCR ran about 6 to 11 cycles with a sample-barcoded 5' primer and J-beta primers. Researchers report that a template-switch adaptor with 12 random nucleotides tagged each cDNA molecule. TCRdb passed the 5' RACE reads through MiXCR, listing each CDR3 protein once. The table shows about 1.5 million distinct CDR3 sequences, with approximately 42% occurring only once. This clonotype was found a few times. What it binds is unknown. Per the germline V gene, CDR1 is MNHEY and CDR2 is SVGAGI. The CDR3 spans 17 residues. Unmatched junction bases numbered 11, after V lost 7 bases and J lost 2 bases. General study points: Percentage of naive T cells showed a strong correlation with TCR beta diversity.

The material sequenced was blood. The clonotype was recovered from a woman aged 18-30 years in good health. This rearrangement joins TRBV6-5 to TRBJ1-6; 7 bases are a match to TRBD1. CDR3 sequence (DNA): TGTGCCAGCATCCTCCCACAGGGGAATGCCTATAATTCACCCCTCCACTTT. Protein product: CASILPQGNAYNSPLHF.